The clone carrying this T cell receptor beta chain has a count of ten or more. The antigen is not known. This sample is drawn from a study of response to subunit inactivated influenza vaccine. Study-wide results and limits: Authors suggested few new T cells are recruited by each seasonal influenza vaccination.

Germline V gene data show CDR1 as SGHRS and CDR2 as YFSETQ. The CDR3 loop spans 15 amino acids. V was trimmed by 0 bases and J by 0 bases, leaving 7 bases between them. One entry per CDR3 protein, called by TCRdb with MiXCR from the RT-PCR reads. The sample gives around 300,000 distinct CDR3 sequences, approximately 21% of which show up once; under 13% is in the top ten. Here the sequenced sample was PBMCs from blood, taken about 19 months after vaccination. This clonotype originated in a man aged 50 to 75 who received an inactivated influenza vaccine. The chain combines TRBV5-1 with TRBJ1-3; tentative D call: TRBD1 (5 bases). The CDR3 protein is CASSLDRSSGNTIYF. The CDR3 nucleotides read TGCGCCAGCAGCTTGGACAGGAGCTCTGGAAACACCATATATTTT. Complete variable domain (other parts from reference TRBV5-1 and TRBJ1-3): KAGVTQTPRYLIKTRGQQVTLSCSPISGHRSVSWYQQTPGQGLQFLFEYFSETQRNKGNFPGRFSGRQFSNSRSEMNVSTLELGDSALYLCASSLDRSSGNTIYFGEGSWLTVV.